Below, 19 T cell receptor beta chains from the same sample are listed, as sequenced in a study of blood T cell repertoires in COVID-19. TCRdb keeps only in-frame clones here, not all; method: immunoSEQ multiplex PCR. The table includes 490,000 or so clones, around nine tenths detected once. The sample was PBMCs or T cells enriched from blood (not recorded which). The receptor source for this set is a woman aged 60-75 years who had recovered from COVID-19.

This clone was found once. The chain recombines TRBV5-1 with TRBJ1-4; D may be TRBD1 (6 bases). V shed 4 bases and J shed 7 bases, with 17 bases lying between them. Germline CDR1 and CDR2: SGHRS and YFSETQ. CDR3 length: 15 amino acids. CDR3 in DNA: TGCGCCAGCAGCCCCGGGGGGCAGGTTGGTGAAAAACTGTTTTTT. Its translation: CASSPGGQVGEKLFF.

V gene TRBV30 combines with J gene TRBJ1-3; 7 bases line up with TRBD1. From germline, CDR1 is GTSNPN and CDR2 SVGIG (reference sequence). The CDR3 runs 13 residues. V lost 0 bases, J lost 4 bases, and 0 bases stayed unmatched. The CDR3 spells CAWSVGGGNTIYF. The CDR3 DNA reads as TGTGCCTGGAGTGTAGGGGGCGGAAACACCATATATTTT.

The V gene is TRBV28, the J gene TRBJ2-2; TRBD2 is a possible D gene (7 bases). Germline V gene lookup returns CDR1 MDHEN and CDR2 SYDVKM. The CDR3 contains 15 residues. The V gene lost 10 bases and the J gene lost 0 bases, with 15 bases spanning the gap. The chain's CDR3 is CATKRGGPNTGELFF. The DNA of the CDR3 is TGTGCCACCAAGAGGGGGGGGCCGAACACCGGGGAGCTGTTTTTT.

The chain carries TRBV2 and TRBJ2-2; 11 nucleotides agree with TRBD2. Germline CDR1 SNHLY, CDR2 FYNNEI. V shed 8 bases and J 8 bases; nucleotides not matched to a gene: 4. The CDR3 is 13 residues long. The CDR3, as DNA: TGTGCCAGCGGACTAGCGGGCAGGGGGGAGCTGTTTTTT. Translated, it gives CASGLAGRGELFF.

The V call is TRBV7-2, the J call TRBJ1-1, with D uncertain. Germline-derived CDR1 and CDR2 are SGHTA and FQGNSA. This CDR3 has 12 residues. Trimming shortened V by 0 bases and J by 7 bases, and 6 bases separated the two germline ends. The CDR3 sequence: CASSLAGGEAFF. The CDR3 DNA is TGTGCCAGCAGCTTAGCCGGTGGTGAAGCTTTCTTT.

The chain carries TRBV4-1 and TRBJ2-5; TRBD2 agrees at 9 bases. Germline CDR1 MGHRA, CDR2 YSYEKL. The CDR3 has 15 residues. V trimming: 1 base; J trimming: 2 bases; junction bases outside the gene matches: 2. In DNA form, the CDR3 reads TGCGCCAGCAGCCAAGGGACTAGCGATCAAGAGACCCAGTACTTC. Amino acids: CASSQGTSDQETQYF.

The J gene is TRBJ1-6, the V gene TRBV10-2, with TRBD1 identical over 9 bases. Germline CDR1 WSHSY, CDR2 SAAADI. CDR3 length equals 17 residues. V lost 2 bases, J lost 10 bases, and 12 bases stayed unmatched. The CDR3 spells CASSEAIGTGLNSPLHF. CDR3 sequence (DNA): TGCGCCAGCAGTGAGGCGATCGGGACAGGGTTGAACTCACCCCTCCACTTT.

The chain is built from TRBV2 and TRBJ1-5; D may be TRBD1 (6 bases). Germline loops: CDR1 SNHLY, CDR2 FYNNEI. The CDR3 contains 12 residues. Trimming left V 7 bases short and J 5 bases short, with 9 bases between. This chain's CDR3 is CASTNRDQPQHF. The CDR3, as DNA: TGTGCCAGCACGAACAGGGATCAGCCCCAGCATTTT.

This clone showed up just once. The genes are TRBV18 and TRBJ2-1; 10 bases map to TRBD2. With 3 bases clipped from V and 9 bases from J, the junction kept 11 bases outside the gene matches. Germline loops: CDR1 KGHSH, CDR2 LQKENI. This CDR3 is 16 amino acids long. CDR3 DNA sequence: TGTGCCAGCTCACCTTGGCCAGCGGGGGGGCGTTCTGAGCAGTTCTTC. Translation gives CASSPWPAGGRSEQFF.

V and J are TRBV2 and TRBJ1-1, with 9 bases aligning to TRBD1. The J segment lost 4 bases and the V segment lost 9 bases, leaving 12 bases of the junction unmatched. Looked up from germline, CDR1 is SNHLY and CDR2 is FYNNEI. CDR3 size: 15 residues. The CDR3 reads CAREPGQGRGTEAFF. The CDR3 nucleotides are TGTGCCAGGGAACCGGGACAGGGACGGGGCACTGAAGCTTTCTTT.

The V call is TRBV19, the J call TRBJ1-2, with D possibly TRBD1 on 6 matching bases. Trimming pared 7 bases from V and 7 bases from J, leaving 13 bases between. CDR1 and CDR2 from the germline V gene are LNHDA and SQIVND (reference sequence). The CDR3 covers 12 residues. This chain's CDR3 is CASTNRVSGYTF. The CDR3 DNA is TGTGCCAGTACTAACAGGGTCTCTGGCTACACCTTC.

CDR3 amino acids: CASTPDRGISSPLHF. CDR3 DNA sequence: TGTGCCAGCACGCCGGACAGGGGGATTAGTTCACCCCTCCACTTT. The V call is TRBV25-1, the J call TRBJ1-6; 10 nucleotides align to TRBD1. The ends lost 7 bases at V and 9 bases at J; junction bases unmatched: 9. This CDR3 has 15 amino acids. Germline CDR1 and CDR2: MGHDK and SYGVNS.

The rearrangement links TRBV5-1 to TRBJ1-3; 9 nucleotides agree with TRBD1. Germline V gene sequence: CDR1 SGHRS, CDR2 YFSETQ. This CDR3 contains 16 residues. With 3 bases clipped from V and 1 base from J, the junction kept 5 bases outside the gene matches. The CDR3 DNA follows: TGCGCCAGCAGCTCCGGGACAGGGTTGTCTGGAAACACCATATATTTT. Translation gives CASSSGTGLSGNTIYF.

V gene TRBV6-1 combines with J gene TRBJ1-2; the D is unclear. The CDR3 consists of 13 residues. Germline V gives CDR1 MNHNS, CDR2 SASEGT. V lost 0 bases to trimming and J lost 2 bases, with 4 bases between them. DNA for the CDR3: TGTGCCAGCAGTGAAGCCCTAAACTATGGCTACACCTTC. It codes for CASSEALNYGYTF.

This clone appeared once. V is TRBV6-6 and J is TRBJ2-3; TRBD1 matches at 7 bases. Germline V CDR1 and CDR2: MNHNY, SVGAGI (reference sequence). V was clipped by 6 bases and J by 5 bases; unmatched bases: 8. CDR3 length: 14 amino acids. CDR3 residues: CASRNRDSGDTQYF. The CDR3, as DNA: TGTGCCAGCAGAAACCGGGACAGTGGAGATACGCAGTATTTT.

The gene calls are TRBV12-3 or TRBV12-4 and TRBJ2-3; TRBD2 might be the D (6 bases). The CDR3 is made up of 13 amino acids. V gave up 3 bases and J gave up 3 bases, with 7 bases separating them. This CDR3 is CASSFRGTDTQYF. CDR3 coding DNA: TGTGCCAGCAGTTTTCGGGGGACAGATACGCAGTATTTT.

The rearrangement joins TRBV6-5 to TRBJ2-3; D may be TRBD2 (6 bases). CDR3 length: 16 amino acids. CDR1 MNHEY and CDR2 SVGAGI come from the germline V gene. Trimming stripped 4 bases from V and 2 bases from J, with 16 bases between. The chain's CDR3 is CASSSRPRRATDTQYF. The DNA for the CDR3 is TGTGCCAGCAGTTCGAGGCCCCGGAGGGCCACAGATACGCAGTATTTT.

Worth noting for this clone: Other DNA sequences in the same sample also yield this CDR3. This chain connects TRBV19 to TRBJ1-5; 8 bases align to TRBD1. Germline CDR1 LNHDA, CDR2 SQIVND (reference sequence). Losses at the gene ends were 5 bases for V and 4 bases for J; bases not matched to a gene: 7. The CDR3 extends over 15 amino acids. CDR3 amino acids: CASSLGTGGNQPQHF. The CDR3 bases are TGTGCCAGTAGTCTCGGGACAGGTGGTAATCAGCCCCAGCATTTT.

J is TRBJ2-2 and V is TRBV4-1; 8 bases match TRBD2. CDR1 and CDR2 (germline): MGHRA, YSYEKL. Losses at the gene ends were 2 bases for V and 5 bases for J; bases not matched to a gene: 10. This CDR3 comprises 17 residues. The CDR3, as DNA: TGCGCCAGCAGCCAATTTTTTGCGGGGGGAAAAACCGGGGAGCTGTTTTTT. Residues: CASSQFFAGGKTGELFF.